This T cell receptor (beta chain) was identified in a study of blood T cell repertoires in COVID-19. The wider study: Spain, Italy and the United States supplied samples that represented acute and convalescent COVID-19. The analysed material was cDNA or gDNA that came from T cells, B-cell-depleted T cells, or PBMCs.

Authors' processing steps: Nucleated cell counts were estimated from reference gene primer amplification. Libraries were prepared by immunoSEQ multiplex PCR; TCRdb keeps only in-frame clonotypes and omits some of them. V, J and clone size are taken as reported in that table, and D and trimming were inferred from the DNA itself. The data contain 110,000 to 150,000 clones, 88% of them seen just once; the ten biggest clones take up less than 2%. This CDR3 region has 12 residues. The germline V and J ends were trimmed by 5 bases and 5 bases, with 7 bases remaining between them. Germline values: CDR1 SGHAT, CDR2 FQNNGV.

The sequenced material came from peripheral blood. The V and J genes are TRBV11-2 and TRBJ2-1; D might be TRBD2 (6 bases). This receptor was identified in a man aged 70 or older with acute or convalescent COVID-19. For the CDR3, the DNA is TGTGCCAGCAGCCCGGGGGACAATGAGCAGTTCTTC. Its translation is CASSPGDNEQFF.